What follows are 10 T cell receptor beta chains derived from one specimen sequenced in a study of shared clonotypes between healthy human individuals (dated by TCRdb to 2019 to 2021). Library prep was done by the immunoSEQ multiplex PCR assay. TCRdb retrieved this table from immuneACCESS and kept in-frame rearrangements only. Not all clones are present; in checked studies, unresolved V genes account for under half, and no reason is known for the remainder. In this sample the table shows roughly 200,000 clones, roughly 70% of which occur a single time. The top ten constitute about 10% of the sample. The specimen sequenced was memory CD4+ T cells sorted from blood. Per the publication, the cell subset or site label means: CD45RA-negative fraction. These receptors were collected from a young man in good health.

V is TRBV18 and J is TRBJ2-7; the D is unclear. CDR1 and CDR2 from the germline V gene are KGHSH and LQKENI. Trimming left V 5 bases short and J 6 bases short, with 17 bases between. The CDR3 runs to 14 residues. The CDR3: CASSTRLESGEQYF. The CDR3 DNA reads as TGTGCCAGCTCAACGCGGTTAGAATCTGGCGAGCAGTACTTC.

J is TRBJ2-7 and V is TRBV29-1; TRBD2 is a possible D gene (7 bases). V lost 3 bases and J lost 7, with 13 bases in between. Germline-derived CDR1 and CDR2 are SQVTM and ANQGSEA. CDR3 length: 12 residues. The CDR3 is CSVDEGGGEQYF. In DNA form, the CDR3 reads TGCAGCGTTGACGAGGGAGGGGGTGAGCAGTACTTC.

CDR3 sequence reads: CASSEPQGLRETQYF. The CDR3 coding sequence is TGTGCCAGCAGTGAACCCCAGGGACTCCGAGAGACCCAGTACTTC. The chain uses TRBV2 and TRBJ2-5, with a possible D match to TRBD2 (6 bases). Per the germline V gene, CDR1 is SNHLY and CDR2 is FYNNEI. The length of the CDR3 is 15 residues. The V gene lost 2 bases and the J gene lost 4 bases, with 14 bases spanning the gap.

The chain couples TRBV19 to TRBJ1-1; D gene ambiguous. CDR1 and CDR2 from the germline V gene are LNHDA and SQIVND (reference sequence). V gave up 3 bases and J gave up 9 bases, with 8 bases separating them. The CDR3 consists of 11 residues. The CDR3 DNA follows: TGTGCCAGTAGTATCGGGCCTAAAGCTTTCTTT. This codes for CASSIGPKAFF.

CDR3 residues: CASSLALGSVHEQYF. The CDR3 DNA is TGCGCCAGCAGCTTGGCTTTGGGGAGTGTACACGAGCAGTACTTC. The chain is built from TRBV5-1 and TRBJ2-7; tentative D call: TRBD2 (5 bases). The CDR3 has 15 residues. V gave up 0 bases and J gave up 5 bases, with 15 bases separating them. Germline V gives CDR1 SGHRS, CDR2 YFSETQ. Supplemented by reference TRBV5-1 and TRBJ2-7, the full variable domain reads KAGVTQTPRYLIKTRGQQVTLSCSPISGHRSVSWYQQTPGQGLQFLFEYFSETQRNKGNFPGRFSGRQFSNSRSEMNVSTLELGDSALYLCASSLALGSVHEQYFGPGTRLTVT.

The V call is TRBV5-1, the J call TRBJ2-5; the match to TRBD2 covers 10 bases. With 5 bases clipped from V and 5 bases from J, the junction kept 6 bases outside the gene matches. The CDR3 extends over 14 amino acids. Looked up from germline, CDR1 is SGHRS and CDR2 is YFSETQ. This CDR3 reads CASSASGSAETQYF. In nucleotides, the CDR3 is TGCGCCAGCAGTGCTAGCGGGAGTGCGGAGACCCAGTACTTC.

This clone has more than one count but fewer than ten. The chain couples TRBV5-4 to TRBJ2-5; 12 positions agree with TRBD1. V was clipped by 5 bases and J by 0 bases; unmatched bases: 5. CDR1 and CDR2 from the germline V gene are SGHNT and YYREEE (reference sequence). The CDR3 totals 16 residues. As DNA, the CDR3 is TGTGCCAGCAGTTCCTGGGACAGGGGGCACCAAGAGACCCAGTACTTC. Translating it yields CASSSWDRGHQETQYF.

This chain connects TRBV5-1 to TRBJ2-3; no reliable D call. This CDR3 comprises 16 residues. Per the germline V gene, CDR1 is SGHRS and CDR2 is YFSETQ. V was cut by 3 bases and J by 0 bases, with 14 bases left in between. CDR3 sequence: CASSSRASGSTDTQYF. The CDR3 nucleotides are TGCGCCAGCAGCTCTCGGGCTTCTGGGAGCACAGATACGCAGTATTTT.

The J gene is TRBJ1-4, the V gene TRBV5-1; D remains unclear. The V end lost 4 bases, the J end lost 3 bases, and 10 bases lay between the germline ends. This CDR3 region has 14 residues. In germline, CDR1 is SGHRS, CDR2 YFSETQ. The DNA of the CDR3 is TGCGCCAGCAGCCCCGGGTCTCCTAATGAAAAACTGTTTTTT. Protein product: CASSPGSPNEKLFF.

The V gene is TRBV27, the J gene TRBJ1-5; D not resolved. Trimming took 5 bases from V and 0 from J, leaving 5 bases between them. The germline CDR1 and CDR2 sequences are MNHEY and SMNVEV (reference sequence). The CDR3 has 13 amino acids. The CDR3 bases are TGTGCCAGCAGTACGATTAGCAATCAGCCCCAGCATTTT. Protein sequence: CASSTISNQPQHF.